This T cell receptor (beta chain) emerged from a study of blood T cells in healthy people across ages. Study-level points and caveats: Unsorted PBMC material precluded a definitive naive versus antigen-experienced comparison. CMV infection status of these donors was not known. Relative to aged donors, long-lived donors carried more naive CD4+ cells and displayed higher diversity. Age showed a roughly linear inverse relationship with TCR beta diversity per million T cells.

The second PCR ran about 6 to 12 cycles with a sample-barcoded 5' primer and J-beta primers. TCRdb analysed the 5' RACE reads with MiXCR anew, one entry per CDR3 protein. The data hold some 710,000 distinct CDR3 sequences, with about half observed a single time. V was clipped by 8 bases and J by 2 bases, with 17 bases between them. The CDR3 is 15 amino acids. CDR1 SGHTA and CDR2 FQGTGA come from the germline V gene. This clonotype was seen more than once but under ten times. The antigen remains undetermined. This TCR was sampled from an elderly man in good health. Input material: blood. This chain joins TRBV7-3 and TRBJ2-3, with D perhaps matching TRBD2 (6 bases). The CDR3 here is CASASGGLPTDTQYF. The CDR3 DNA reads TGTGCCAGCGCATCTGGGGGACTTCCCACAGATACGCAGTATTTT. Full variable domain (missing parts from reference TRBV7-3 and TRBJ2-3): GAGVSQTPSNKVTEKGKYVELRCDPISGHTALYWYRQSLGQGPEFLIYFQGTGAADDSGLPNDRFFAVRPEGSVSTLKIQRTERGDSAVYLCASASGGLPTDTQYFGPGTRLTVL.